The 19 T cell receptor beta chains below were found in one sample sequenced in a study of Graves' ophthalmopathy and Graves' hyperthyroidism. TCR beta CDR3 amplification used RNA transcripts. The workflow started with a first-round RT-PCR run with HTBI primers and then moved on to a second-round multiplex PCR. A single record per CDR3 protein comes from TCRdb applying MiXCR to the multiplex PCR reads. Of around 590,000 distinct CDR3 sequences in the sample, under 45% were seen once. The sequenced sample consisted of peripheral blood or thyroid tissue (not recorded which). Receptors were obtained from an adult man with Graves' hyperthyroidism.

Note on this clonotype: This may be a read error, as it is one base from a much larger clone. The V gene is TRBV19, the J gene TRBJ2-5; the D is unclear. Trimming removed 1 base at V and 1 base at J, with 13 bases between. Germline CDR1 and CDR2: LNHDA and SQIVND (reference sequence). There are 16 residues in the CDR3. CDR3 amino acids: CASSIVGVISQETQYF. The CDR3 DNA follows: TGTGCCAGTAGTATAGTTGGAGTCATATCCCAAGAGACCCAGTACTTC.

This clonotype has only one observation. The chain is built from TRBV2 and TRBJ2-5; 7 bases are a match to TRBD2. From germline, CDR1 is SNHLY and CDR2 FYNNEI. J was trimmed by 0 bases and V by 8 bases; bases with no gene match: 9. This CDR3 has 15 residues. The CDR3 loop reads CASLRLGGDQETQYF. Here the CDR3 DNA reads TGTGCCAGCCTTCGGTTGGGAGGGGACCAAGAGACCCAGTACTTC. The full variable domain, in which reference TRBV2 and TRBJ2-5 provide the parts outside the CDR3, is EPEVTQTPSHQVTQMGQEVILRCVPISNHLYFYWYRQILGQKVEFLVSFYNNEISEKSEIFDDQFSVERPDGSNFTLKIRSTKLEDSAMYFCASLRLGGDQETQYFGPGTRLLVL.

Only a few counts were recorded for this clonotype. A read error may be the cause here, since a much bigger clone is one base away. This chain links TRBV12-3 or TRBV12-4 with TRBJ1-5; 7 bases are shared with TRBD1. The CDR3 has 12 residues. The CDR3 spells CAGRQGWQPQHF. The DNA of the CDR3 is TGTGCCGGCAGACAGGGCTGGCAGCCCCAGCATTTT.

This clonotype was picked up many times. The rearrangement uses TRBV2 and TRBJ1-4; tentative D call: TRBD1 (5 bases). The CDR3 has 12 residues. V was cut by 8 bases and J by 5 bases, with 9 bases left in between. The V gene's germline CDR1 is SNHLY and CDR2 FYNNEI. CDR3 in DNA: TGTGCCAGCGGGCAGGGAAATGAAAAACTGTTTTTT. Protein: CASGQGNEKLFF.

Only a few counts were recorded for this clonotype. The junction shows a germline mismatch at one end, possibly a read error. This chain connects TRBV7-2 to TRBJ2-7; D possibly corresponds to TRBD2 (5 bases). Germline CDR1 SGHTA, CDR2 FQGNSA. The CDR3 covers 16 residues. The CDR3 DNA sequence: TGCGCCAGCAGCCAACTCTCTTCAGACGGGGCCTACGAGCAGTACTTC. This gives the protein CASSQLSSDGAYEQYF.

The chain carries TRBV10-2 and TRBJ2-1, with D uncertain. There are 13 residues in the CDR3. V was trimmed by 3 bases and J by 3 bases, leaving 6 bases between them. Germline-derived CDR1 and CDR2 are WSHSY and SAAADI. CDR3 protein: CASSETNYNEQFF. The CDR3 DNA is TGCGCCAGCAGTGAAACTAACTACAATGAGCAGTTCTTC.

In DNA form, the CDR3 reads TGTGCCAGCAGCTCGGGACAGTTTAGCAATCAGCCCCAGCATTTT. This codes for CASSSGQFSNQPQHF. The chain couples TRBV7-2 to TRBJ1-5; 7 bases agree with TRBD1. Looked up from germline, CDR1 is SGHTA and CDR2 is FQGNSA. The ends lost 4 bases at V and 0 bases at J; junction bases unmatched: 3. CDR3 length: 15 amino acids.

There are a few counts of this clonotype. This sequence joins TRBV7-2 and TRBJ2-2; the D gene is possibly TRBD2 (6 bases). V was cut by 1 base and J by 6 bases, with 9 bases left in between. CDR1 SGHTA and CDR2 FQGNSA come from the germline V gene. CDR3 length equals 14 residues. CDR3 sequence (DNA): TGTGCCAGCAGCTTAGATGGGGAGGCCGGGGAGCTGTTTTTT. Its protein is CASSLDGEAGELFF.

This clonotype was picked up a small number of times. The chain couples TRBV18 to TRBJ2-5, with D possibly being TRBD1 (5 bases). The germline V and J ends were trimmed by 4 bases and 2 bases, with 14 bases remaining between them. Germline V gene sequence: CDR1 KGHSH, CDR2 LQKENI. This CDR3 has 15 amino acids. CDR3 loop: CASSLDQTVQETQYF. DNA for the CDR3: TGTGCCAGCTCACTAGACCAGACAGTGCAAGAGACCCAGTACTTC.

Of note for this clonotype: Being one base from a much bigger clone, this may be a read error. The CDR3: CASRGQGEGYTF. In nucleotides, the CDR3 is TGTGCCAGCAGAGGACAGGGGGAAGGCTACACCTTC. The chain has TRBV2 and TRBJ1-2; 10 nucleotides line up with TRBD1. The CDR3 sequence is 12 residues long. CDR1 is SNHLY, CDR2 FYNNEI, per germline. Trimming removed 6 bases from V and 8 bases from J; junction bases left unmatched: 3. The full variable domain, rest sourced from reference TRBV2 and TRBJ1-2, is EPEVTQTPSHQVTQMGQEVILRCVPISNHLYFYWYRQILGQKVEFLVSFYNNEISEKSEIFDDQFSVERPDGSNFTLKIRSTKLEDSAMYFCASRGQGEGYTFGSGTRLTVV.

This clonotype was seen ten or more times. The J gene is TRBJ1-1, the V gene TRBV4-1, with D possibly being TRBD1 (6 bases). Germline assignment: CDR1 MGHRA and CDR2 YSYEKL. Between the trimmed V and J ends, which lost 1 base and 1 base, there was a span of 10 bases. This CDR3 is built from 15 residues. The chain's CDR3 is CASSQGQGPNTEAFF. CDR3 DNA: TGCGCCAGCAGCCAAGGTCAGGGGCCGAACACTGAAGCTTTCTTT.

This clonotype was counted ten times or more. This chain links TRBV7-2 with TRBJ1-6; no reliable D call. CDR1 is SGHTA, CDR2 FQGNSA, per germline. The CDR3 totals 14 residues. Trimming shortened V by 4 bases and J by 7 bases, and 11 bases separated the two germline ends. CDR3 DNA: TGTGCCAGCAGCTCGCTAGGGTGGAATTCACCCCTCCACTTT. This sequence encodes CASSSLGWNSPLHF.

This clonotype was counted a few times. This sequence joins TRBV12-3 or TRBV12-4 and TRBJ1-3; D is unclear. With 6 bases removed from V and 0 bases from J, the gap between germline ends came to 12 bases. CDR3 length equals 15 residues. The CDR3 sequence is CASSPRISSGNTIYF. The CDR3 DNA follows: TGTGCCAGCAGCCCGCGAATCAGCTCTGGAAACACCATATATTTT.

This clonotype came up many times. The chain has TRBV6-6 and TRBJ2-7, with no clear D. CDR1 is MNHNY, CDR2 SVGAGI, per germline (reference sequence). The CDR3 contains 14 residues. Trimming pared 5 bases from V and 5 bases from J, leaving 16 bases between. The CDR3 sequence: CASSDGRRADEQYF. In nucleotides, the CDR3 is TGTGCCAGCAGTGACGGAAGAAGGGCCGACGAGCAGTACTTC.

V and J are TRBV7-2 and TRBJ1-4, with D hard to call. Trimming stripped 11 bases from V and 8 bases from J, with 21 bases between. Germline V gene lookup returns CDR1 SGHTA and CDR2 FQGNSA. CDR3 size: 14 residues. As DNA, the CDR3 is TGTGCCTGCCAACGGACGGGCTACAAAGAAAAACTGTTTTTT. Its protein is CACQRTGYKEKLFF.

This clonotype turned up a few times. The V and J genes are TRBV3-1 and TRBJ1-5, with unresolved D. Between the trimmed V and J ends, which lost 1 base and 11 bases, there was a span of 9 bases. CDR3 length equals 12 residues. Germline V gene sequence: CDR1 LGHDT, CDR2 YNNKEL (reference sequence). CDR3 sequence reads: CASSQAGGAQHF. The CDR3 bases are TGTGCCAGCAGCCAAGCAGGTGGTGCCCAGCATTTT.

The rearrangement links TRBV24-1 to TRBJ1-5; D is unresolved. In germline, CDR1 is KGHDR, CDR2 SFDVKD. Trimming removed 3 bases from V and 5 bases from J, with 10 bases in between. The length of the CDR3 is 14 residues. CDR3: CATSDPRVDQPQHF. CDR3 in DNA: TGTGCCACCAGTGATCCTAGGGTTGATCAGCCCCAGCATTTT.

This clonotype was seen many times. The chain employs TRBV6-5 and TRBJ2-5; D is possibly TRBD1 (6 bases). CDR1 MNHEY and CDR2 SVGAGI come from the germline V gene. The ends were cut back, 2 bases at V and 2 bases at J, with 18 bases in the middle. CDR3 length: 17 residues. CDR3 region: CASSYVPPGQRQETQYF. The CDR3, as DNA: TGTGCCAGCAGTTACGTTCCGCCAGGACAGAGACAAGAGACCCAGTACTTC.

The rearrangement links TRBV24-1 to TRBJ2-7; a possible D gene is TRBD2 (6 bases). The better agreement between TRBJ2-1 and the DNA end casts doubt on the J call. The CDR3 length is 13 residues. Looked up from germline, CDR1 is KGHDR and CDR2 is SFDVKD. The CDR3 bases are TGTGCCACCACCGGGGCGGGGTTCAATGAGCAGTTCTTC. Protein product: CATTGAGFNEQFF.